Described below is a single T cell receptor (beta chain) sequence and its context. These data belong to a study of OX40 agonist ivuxolimab in advanced cancers. Overall study: Three patients, one with hepatocellular carcinoma and two with cutaneous melanoma, achieved partial responses.

V shed 1 base and J 10 bases; nucleotides not matched to a gene: 8. Germline loops: CDR1 LGHNA, CDR2 YNFKEQ. This CDR3 is 15 amino acids long. Clones were sequenced by immunoSEQ multiplex PCR, and TCRdb holds only the in-frame ones, with some missing. The table has roughly 55,000 clones, roughly 80% seen once. V usage is TRBV4-2 and J usage is TRBJ1-4, with TRBD1 matching 8 bases. The TCR comes from an adult with an advanced solid tumor such as melanoma, head and neck, liver or kidney cancer. The source material was CD4+ or CD8+ T cells sorted from blood, sampled in a trial of the OX40 agonist ivuxolimab. The CDR3 sequence: CASSQGDRNSGKLFF. The CDR3 DNA follows: TGTGCCAGCAGCCAAGGGGACAGGAACTCGGGAAAACTGTTTTTT.